This T cell receptor beta chain was identified during a study of cytomegalovirus exposure and HLA in healthy donors. Study observations and caveats: The availability of immune exposure information extended only to CMV serostatus. Highest at DRB1 and lowest at HLA-C, TCR association rates differed among HLA loci in a later analysis. Most CMV-associated TCR beta chains appeared HLA-restricted in a later analysis.

Comment on this clone: Antigen unknown.

This CDR3 region has 14 residues. Trimming cost V 7 bases and J 7 bases; bases outside gene matches: 10. Germline V gene sequence: CDR1 SNHLY, CDR2 FYNNEI. It was with 60 Vbeta and 13 Jbeta primers that the PCR ran. The repertoire was sequenced with immunoSEQ multiplex PCR; TCRdb's copy has only in-frame clones and lacks some. The table has over 150,000 clones, about 80% seen once. This TCR came from a woman aged 25 to 39 in good health and CMV-seropositive. The chain recombines TRBV2 with TRBJ2-1, with 7 bases matching TRBD1. Sequencing was carried out using PBMCs. The CDR3 DNA is TGTGCCAGCATGCCGGGGACAGCCGTAAATGAGCAGTTCTTC. The encoded protein is CASMPGTAVNEQFF.